The 6 T cell receptor beta chains listed next were all sequenced from one sample in a study of regulatory T cells. Study findings and constraints: Regulatory T cells from CD3G-deficient patients were less diverse than autologous conventional CD4+ cells and control regulatory cells.

The PCR used 52 TRBV and 13 TRBJ primers. The table came from immunoSEQ multiplex PCR; TCRdb's copy has only in-frame clones and leaves some out. The sample records some 1,100 clones, just under 90% being singletons. What these receptors recognize is not known. Source material: CD4+ Tregs sorted from blood. The receptors were gathered from a person aged 30-39 years with CD3G deficiency.

The chain carries TRBV28 and TRBJ1-1; no firm D call. Trimming removed 6 bases at V and 1 base at J, with 9 bases between. Germline assignment: CDR1 MDHEN and CDR2 SYDVKM. This CDR3 comprises 13 residues. The chain's CDR3 is CASRLRWNTEAFF. CDR3 in DNA: TGTGCCAGCAGGCTTAGGTGGAACACTGAAGCTTTCTTT.

V gene TRBV5-1 combines with J gene TRBJ1-2; D is unclear. Germline CDR1 SGHRS, CDR2 YFSETQ. The V end lost 0 bases, the J end lost 4 bases, and 10 bases lay between the germline ends. The CDR3 runs to 14 residues. The CDR3 bases are TGCGCCAGCAGCTTGGCCCCAGGACCCTATGGCTACACCTTC. Its protein product is CASSLAPGPYGYTF.

This rearrangement joins TRBV5-1 to TRBJ2-1, with D hard to call. CDR1 is SGHRS and CDR2 is YFSETQ in the germline V gene. CDR3 length: 12 residues. V gave up 2 bases and J gave up 14 bases, with 14 bases separating them. The CDR3 bases are TGCGCCAGCAGCTTAGGACGACGAAGGAAGTTCTTC. This gives the protein CASSLGRRRKFF. The full variable domain, rest sourced from reference TRBV5-1 and TRBJ2-1, is KAGVTQTPRYLIKTRGQQVTLSCSPISGHRSVSWYQQTPGQGLQFLFEYFSETQRNKGNFPGRFSGRQFSNSRSEMNVSTLELGDSALYLCASSLGRRRKFFGPGTRLTVL.

The gene calls are TRBV5-1 and TRBJ2-5, with a possible D match to TRBD1 (5 bases). Germline CDR1 reads SGHRS; CDR2 reads YFSETQ. This CDR3 comprises 16 residues. V lost 0 bases and J 2 bases, leaving 14 bases between the germline ends. The CDR3 is CASSLAWGLGQETQYF. DNA for the CDR3: TGCGCCAGCAGCTTGGCCTGGGGCCTCGGGCAAGAGACCCAGTACTTC.

The genes are TRBV28 and TRBJ1-1; TRBD1 might be the D (5 bases). V gave up 6 bases and J gave up 11 bases, with 19 bases separating them. CDR3 size: 13 residues. Per the germline V gene, CDR1 is MDHEN and CDR2 is SYDVKM. In DNA, the CDR3 is TGTGCCAGCAGCCTATATACCGGGACTACGGCTTTCTTT. Its protein product is CASSLYTGTTAFF. The entire variable domain, with the rest obtained from reference TRBV28 and TRBJ1-1, is as follows: DVKVTQSSRYLVKRTGEKVFLECVQDMDHENMFWYRQDPGLGLRLIYFSYDVKMKEKGDIPEGYSVSREKKERFSLILESASTNQTSMYLCASSLYTGTTAFFGQGTRLTVV.

As DNA, the CDR3 is TGTGCCAGCAGTTTGGGGGGGTTCAATCAGCCCCAGCATTTT. This codes for CASSLGGFNQPQHF. V gene TRBV28 combines with J gene TRBJ1-5; TRBD1 is a possible D gene (5 bases). CDR3 length: 14 residues. V gave up 3 bases and J gave up 3 bases, with 9 bases separating them. Germline V gives CDR1 MDHEN, CDR2 SYDVKM.